The source of this T cell receptor (beta chain) is a study of blood T cell repertoires in COVID-19. About the research overall: COVID-19 samples, acute and convalescent, were from the United States, Italy and Spain.

As processed by the authors: Reference gene primers were amplified, and this amplification served to estimate nucleated cell counts. Sequencing used immunoSEQ multiplex PCR; TCRdb keeps in-frame clones, though not all of them. The V and J calls and the clone size are those of that table, but D and trimming were determined from the DNA. The data show about 160,000 clones, with more than 75% seen just once and around 5% held by the top ten. V was pared by 1 base and J by 3 bases, with 8 bases of the junction left unmatched. CDR1 is SNHLY, CDR2 FYNNEI, per germline. This CDR3 is 16 amino acids long. This clone was seen only once.

This chain connects TRBV2 to TRBJ1-1; 7 bases are shared with TRBD1. The clonotype originates from a woman aged 45 to 65 with COVID-19, enrolled during active disease. Material: peripheral blood. The CDR3 loop is CASSEEGAGAHTEAFF. The DNA of the CDR3 is TGTGCCAGCAGTGAAGAGGGGGCAGGGGCCCACACTGAAGCTTTCTTT. The whole variable domain, remainder taken from reference TRBV2 and TRBJ1-1, is EPEVTQTPSHQVTQMGQEVILRCVPISNHLYFYWYRQILGQKVEFLVSFYNNEISEKSEIFDDQFSVERPDGSNFTLKIRSTKLEDSAMYFCASSEEGAGAHTEAFFGQGTRLTVV.